One and the same sample provided the 21 T cell receptor beta chains below, sequenced in a study of response to subunit inactivated influenza vaccine. From the RT-PCR reads, TCRdb called clonotypes with MiXCR, one entry per CDR3 protein. The repertoire holds some 520,000 distinct CDR3 sequences, with more than 15% as singletons. The sample consisted of CD4+ T cells sorted from PBMCs, taken about 23 months after vaccination. Receptor source: a man aged 50 to 69 who received an inactivated influenza vaccine.

This clonotype was recorded a few times. The chain combines TRBV5-1 with TRBJ2-5; perhaps D is TRBD1 or TRBD2 (6 bases each). The CDR3 loop spans 15 amino acids. V lost 4 bases and J 3 bases, leaving 16 bases between the germline ends. The germline CDR1 and CDR2 sequences are SGHRS and YFSETQ. The CDR3 coding sequence is TGCGCCAGCAGCCCGGGGGCTAGCGCGAAAGAGACCCAGTACTTC. Translated, it gives CASSPGASAKETQYF.

This clonotype was detected many times. The chain combines TRBV14 with TRBJ2-3, with 7 nucleotides matching TRBD2. Trimming cost V 6 bases and J 7 bases; bases outside gene matches: 13. This CDR3 is built from 15 residues. The germline V gene has CDR1 SGHDN and CDR2 FVKESK. This CDR3 reads CASSRGGAGRYTQYF. The CDR3 coding sequence is TGTGCCAGCAGTCGGGGAGGAGCGGGACGATATACGCAGTATTTT.

In its sample, this clonotype was seen a few times. The chain couples TRBV7-9 to TRBJ2-5; maybe TRBD1 (6 bases). Germline loops: CDR1 SEHNR, CDR2 FQNEAQ (reference sequence). There are 15 residues in the CDR3. Deletions cut 3 bases from V and 7 bases from J, with 18 bases between. The CDR3 sequence is CASSLGAGPGGTQYF. CDR3 DNA sequence: TGTGCCAGCAGCTTGGGGGCAGGGCCCGGTGGGACCCAGTACTTC.

This clonotype was picked up many times. This rearrangement joins TRBV10-3 to TRBJ1-3; 7 bases are shared with TRBD1. The CDR3 has 16 residues. J gave up 0 bases and V 3 bases, and 5 bases lay outside the gene matches. The germline V gene encodes CDR1 ENHRY and CDR2 SYGVKD. The CDR3, as DNA: TGTGCCATCAGTGATTGGACAGGCAACTCTGGAAACACCATATATTTT. The encoded protein is CAISDWTGNSGNTIYF.

This clonotype was observed a handful of times. This rearrangement joins TRBV21-1 to TRBJ1-3. TRBV21-1 is assigned pseudogene status. There are 16 residues in the CDR3. The CDR3 DNA is TGTGCCAGCAGCAAAGCGCGAGGGCCATCTGGAAACACCATATATTTT. It is translated as CASSKARGPSGNTIYF.

The chain has TRBV29-1 and TRBJ2-1; D tentatively fits TRBD1 or TRBD2 (5 bases each). CDR3 length: 14 residues. Germline lookup yields CDR1 SQVTM and CDR2 ANQGSEA. Trimming removed 3 bases at V and 3 bases at J, with 12 bases between. The CDR3 DNA reads as TGCAGCGTTGATGGGGGAGCTCACTACAATGAGCAGTTCTTC. It translates to CSVDGGAHYNEQFF.

This clonotype was counted a few times. The chain joins TRBV20-1 to TRBJ1-1; no definite D call. The V end lost 3 bases, the J end lost 0 bases, and 8 bases lay between the germline ends. The CDR3 sequence is 13 residues long. Germline assignment: CDR1 DFQATT and CDR2 SNEGSKA (reference sequence). The CDR3 DNA sequence: TGCAGTGCTAGTATCGGAATGAACACTGAAGCTTTCTTT. It encodes CSASIGMNTEAFF.

The V call is TRBV5-1, the J call TRBJ2-7, with 8 bases lining up with TRBD2. CDR3 size: 15 residues. The junction had 7 bases not matched to a gene; V was cut back by 0 bases and J by 5 bases. Per germline, CDR1 SGHRS and CDR2 YFSETQ. CDR3: CASSLGREGRNEQYF. CDR3 nucleotides: TGCGCCAGCAGCTTGGGACGGGAGGGCCGGAACGAGCAGTACTTC.

This clonotype has more than one count but fewer than ten. The chain joins TRBV10-3 to TRBJ1-4; 10 nucleotides agree with TRBD1. The germline gives CDR1 ENHRY, CDR2 SYGVKD. The CDR3 has 15 residues. V lost 3 bases, J lost 8 bases, and 6 bases stayed unmatched. The CDR3 coding sequence is TGTGCCATCAGTGAAAAGGGGACAGGGGACGAAAAACTGTTTTTT. Its protein product is CAISEKGTGDEKLFF.

The chain links TRBV20-1 to TRBJ1-4, with 10 bases aligning to TRBD1. The germline V gene encodes CDR1 DFQATT and CDR2 SNEGSKA (reference sequence). Losses at the gene ends were 4 bases for V and 6 bases for J; bases not matched to a gene: 5. There are 14 residues in the CDR3. Here the CDR3 reads CSAISGTGDEKLFF. CDR3 nucleotide sequence: TGCAGTGCTATATCCGGGACAGGGGATGAAAAACTGTTTTTT.

J is TRBJ2-7 and V is TRBV20-1; 11 bases line up with TRBD1. This CDR3 is built from 13 residues. The germline V gene has CDR1 DFQATT and CDR2 SNEGSKA (reference sequence). The V gene end was trimmed by 6 bases and the J gene end by 4 bases; junction bases not matched to a gene: 5. The CDR3 loop reads CSAGGQGGYEQYF. CDR3 nucleotide sequence: TGCAGTGCGGGGGGACAGGGGGGTTACGAGCAGTACTTC.

There are a few counts of this clonotype. This chain connects TRBV20-1 to TRBJ1-5; perhaps TRBD1 as D (6 bases). CDR3 size: 15 residues. Germline V gene sequence: CDR1 DFQATT, CDR2 SNEGSKA (reference sequence). V was cut by 3 bases and J by 4 bases, with 16 bases left in between. Here the CDR3 DNA reads TGCAGTGCTAGTCCCGGGGGGGCTCGGAATCAGCCCCAGCATTTT. Translated: CSASPGGARNQPQHF.

This clonotype was detected only a few times. The chain combines TRBV5-6 with TRBJ1-3, with no clear D. V shed 4 bases and J shed 3 bases, with 8 bases lying between them. The CDR3 runs to 13 residues. Germline values: CDR1 SGHDT, CDR2 YYEEEE. This CDR3 is CASSPPNGNTIYF. The CDR3 DNA sequence: TGTGCCAGCAGCCCTCCGAATGGAAACACCATATATTTT.

On this clonotype itself: A read error may account for a junction end that differs from germline. The gene calls are TRBV20-1 and TRBJ2-1; TRBD1 or TRBD2 may be the D gene (5 bases each). CDR1 is DFQATT and CDR2 is SNEGSKA in the germline V gene (reference sequence). The CDR3 extends over 16 amino acids. The CDR3, as DNA: TGCAGCGCTTTGATACGAACAGGAGGACGGTACATTGAGCAGTTCTTC. It encodes CSALIRTGGRYIEQFF.

V gene TRBV6-5 combines with J gene TRBJ2-3; TRBD1 matches at 11 bases. Trimming at V came to 4 bases and at J to 6 bases, leaving 3 bases not matched to a gene. Germline V gene data show CDR1 as MNHEY and CDR2 as SVGAGI. The CDR3 spans 14 residues. This CDR3 reads CASSWGQGVDTQYF. The CDR3 bases are TGTGCCAGCAGTTGGGGACAGGGGGTGGATACGCAGTATTTT.

This clonotype was seen a few times. This chain links TRBV3-1 with TRBJ1-2; the D is unclear. The germline V and J ends were trimmed by 1 base and 6 bases, with 9 bases remaining between them. Germline V gene lookup returns CDR1 LGHDT and CDR2 YNNKEL (reference sequence). The CDR3 covers 13 residues. DNA of the CDR3: TGTGCCAGCAGCCAAGTTCAGCAGGATGGCTACACCTTC. Translating it yields CASSQVQQDGYTF.

The V gene is TRBV6-1, the J gene TRBJ1-2; 10 nucleotides agree with TRBD1. The CDR3 contains 13 residues. V lost 6 bases to trimming and J lost 7 bases; unmatched junction nucleotides: 5. Germline V CDR1 and CDR2: MNHNS, SASEGT. The CDR3 DNA follows: TGTGCCAGCAGGACAGGGGGCGCTTCTGGCTACACCTTC. Residues: CASRTGGASGYTF.

This clonotype was observed many times. The rearrangement links TRBV12-3 or TRBV12-4 to TRBJ2-7; 7 bases match TRBD1. Trimming cost V 5 bases and J 2 bases; bases outside gene matches: 6. The CDR3 has 14 residues. For the CDR3, the DNA is TGTGCCAGCAGTCTCCGACAGGGTACCTACGAGCAGTACTTC. Amino acids: CASSLRQGTYEQYF.

This clonotype has just a few counts. The chain recombines TRBV2 with TRBJ2-2; 8 bases are a match to TRBD2. The V and J ends lost 4 bases and 4 bases, in that order; junction bases with no gene match: 5. The CDR3 extends over 15 amino acids. Germline loops: CDR1 SNHLY, CDR2 FYNNEI. The CDR3 region is CASSGGLGSTGELFF. Written as DNA, the CDR3 is TGTGCCAGCAGTGGGGGACTAGGGAGCACCGGGGAGCTGTTTTTT.

J is TRBJ1-2 and V is TRBV28; D may be TRBD1 (6 bases). This CDR3 comprises 14 residues. CDR1 is MDHEN and CDR2 is SYDVKM in the germline V gene. V was cut by 3 bases and J by 8 bases, with 16 bases left in between. The CDR3 loop reads CASSFPDRMWGYTF. The CDR3 DNA is TGTGCCAGCAGTTTCCCCGACAGGATGTGGGGCTACACCTTC.

V is TRBV9 and J is TRBJ1-4; D call uncertain. The CDR3 is 15 amino acids. The germline V gene has CDR1 SGDLS and CDR2 YYNGEE. The V and J ends lost 0 bases and 2 bases respectively, with 8 bases between them. The CDR3 is CASSVATDTNEKLFF. CDR3 in DNA: TGTGCCAGCAGCGTAGCAACAGATACTAATGAAAAACTGTTTTTT.